A single sample gave rise to the 2 T cell receptor beta chains below, sequenced in a study of cytomegalovirus exposure and HLA in healthy donors. The PCR contained 60 Vbeta and 13 Jbeta primers. Repertoires were generated with immunoSEQ multiplex PCR, while TCRdb's copy carries only in-frame clones and drops some. This table has roughly 120,000 clones, around 67% appearing once. The source material was PBMCs. Every receptor here comes from a woman in her forties in good health and CMV-seronegative.

This clone was seen a few times. This chain's CDR3 is CASSDRTRTGAYQETQYF. Written as DNA, the CDR3 is TGTGCCAGCAGCGATAGAACCAGGACAGGGGCCTACCAAGAGACCCAGTACTTC. The chain couples TRBV5-8 to TRBJ2-5; the match to TRBD1 covers 9 bases. Germline V gene data show CDR1 as SGHTS and CDR2 as YDEGEE. The CDR3 covers 18 residues. V lost 4 bases and J lost 0; bases outside the gene matches: 13.

The J gene is TRBJ2-7, the V gene TRBV28; 10 bases are shared with TRBD2. V trimming: 2 bases; J trimming: 1 base; junction bases outside the gene matches: 2. The germline V gene has CDR1 MDHEN and CDR2 SYDVKM. The CDR3 has 15 residues. The CDR3 DNA reads as TGTGCCAGCAGTTTACTAGCGGGAGTGTCCTACGAGCAGTACTTC. It is translated as CASSLLAGVSYEQYF.